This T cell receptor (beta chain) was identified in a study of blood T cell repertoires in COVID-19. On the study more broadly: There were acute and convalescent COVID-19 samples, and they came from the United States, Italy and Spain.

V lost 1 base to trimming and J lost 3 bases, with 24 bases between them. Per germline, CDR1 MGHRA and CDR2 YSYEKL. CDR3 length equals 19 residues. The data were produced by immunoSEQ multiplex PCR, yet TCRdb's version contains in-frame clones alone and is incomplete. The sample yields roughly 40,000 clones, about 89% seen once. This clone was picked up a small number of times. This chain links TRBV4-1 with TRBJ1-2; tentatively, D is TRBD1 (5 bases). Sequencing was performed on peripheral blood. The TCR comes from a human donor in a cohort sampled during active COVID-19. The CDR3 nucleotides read TGCGCCAGCAGCCAAGGCTTAGGGAGAGACGGGGGAATTGACTATGGCTACACCTTC. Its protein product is CASSQGLGRDGGIDYGYTF.